This TCR beta chain is from a study of monozygotic twins with inflammatory bowel disease. CDR1 is SGHRS, CDR2 YFSETQ, per germline. The CDR3 spans 16 residues. Eight separate reactions for every sample produced the cDNA. TCRdb processed the 5' RACE reads again and assigns one entry to each CDR3 protein, with no DNA. The sample data list about 330,000 distinct CDR3 sequences. The chain has TRBV5-1 and TRBJ2-1; TCRdb names TRBD2, which stays unverified in the absence of DNA. The material sequenced was blood. The sequence derives from a human donor with ulcerative colitis or Crohn's disease, or a healthy co-twin of an affected twin (not recorded which). This chain's CDR3 is CASSLTLAGGLNEQFF.